What follows are 25 T cell receptor beta chains derived from one specimen sequenced in a study of cytomegalovirus exposure and HLA in healthy donors (dated 2017 in TCRdb). The library was prepared using the immunoSEQ multiplex PCR assay. For the multiplex PCR, a mixture combining 60 forward primers for TCR Vbeta segments and 13 reverse primers for TCR Jbeta segments was used. The immuneACCESS repertoire file appears here via TCRdb, limited to in-frame rearrangements. These files lack a portion of the clones; in checked studies, under half of the deficit traces to unresolved V genes, and the cause of the others is not known. The sample table holds about 130,000 clones, of which under 90% were seen once. The biggest ten clones account for 0.6% to 0.7% of the sample. The sample was PBMCs. Every receptor here comes from a man aged 18 to 29 in good health and CMV-seronegative.

This chain links TRBV5-8 with TRBJ2-4; TRBD2 matches 7 bases. CDR3 length: 13 residues. Unmatched junction bases numbered 4, after V lost 3 bases and J lost 7 bases. CDR1 SGHTS and CDR2 YDEGEE come from the germline V gene. This CDR3 is CASSWRGGNIQYF. CDR3 DNA: TGTGCCAGCAGCTGGAGGGGAGGGAACATTCAGTACTTC.

The J gene is TRBJ1-2, the V gene TRBV4-3, with D possibly being TRBD1 (5 bases). CDR1 is LGHNA, CDR2 YSLEER, per germline. This CDR3 is 13 amino acids long. V lost 0 bases and J lost 9, with 11 bases in between. The CDR3 coding sequence is TGCGCCAGCAGCCAAGATGCCGGGACTCGCTACACCTTC. It is translated as CASSQDAGTRYTF.

CDR3 residues: CASSLGRRDYEQYF. The CDR3 nucleotides read TGTGCCAGCAGCTTAGGACGGAGGGACTACGAGCAGTACTTC. The chain combines TRBV7-8 with TRBJ2-7; D is possibly TRBD2 (6 bases). The germline V gene has CDR1 SGHVS and CDR2 FQNEAQ. The germline V and J ends were trimmed by 1 base and 3 bases, with 10 bases remaining between them. This CDR3 is built from 14 residues.

In regard to this clone: The junction does not match germline at one end; this may be a read error. V is TRBV2 and J is TRBJ1-2; D call uncertain. The CDR3 consists of 13 residues. Germline loops: CDR1 SNHLY, CDR2 FYNNEI. CDR3 residues: CAILIRSAYGHTF. CDR3 nucleotides: TGTGCCATCCTAATCCGGAGCGCTTATGGCCACACCTTC.

This chain uses TRBV4-3 with TRBJ1-6, with no clear D. The CDR3 extends over 13 amino acids. Germline V lookup: CDR1 LGHNA, CDR2 YSLEER. V lost 0 bases and J lost 8, with 5 bases in between. The CDR3 loop reads CASSQDRHSPLHF. The CDR3 DNA sequence: TGCGCCAGCAGCCAAGACAGGCATTCACCCCTCCACTTT.

The chain has TRBV5-4 and TRBJ2-3, with 13 positions matching TRBD2. J gave up 1 base and V 3 bases, and 5 bases lay outside the gene matches. The CDR3 length is 17 residues. Looked up from germline, CDR1 is SGHNT and CDR2 is YYREEE (reference sequence). For the CDR3, the DNA is TGTGCCAGCAGCTATAGACTAGCGGGGGGCCGCACAGATACGCAGTATTTT. Amino acids: CASSYRLAGGRTDTQYF.

The J gene is TRBJ1-6, the V gene TRBV2; D gene uncertain. Trimming left V 7 bases short and J 8 bases short, with 12 bases between. Germline CDR1 is SNHLY and CDR2 is FYNNEI. The length of the CDR3 is 13 residues. CDR3 sequence: CASTVERDSPLHF. CDR3 in DNA: TGTGCCAGCACCGTCGAAAGAGATTCACCCCTCCACTTT.

J is TRBJ2-7 and V is TRBV7-6, with D possibly being TRBD2 (5 bases). The CDR3 consists of 13 residues. V lost 5 bases and J lost 6, with 14 bases in between. Germline V gene lookup returns CDR1 SGHVS and CDR2 FNYEAQ. CDR3 coding DNA: TGTGCCAGCAGCCTTGTTCGGGGTTCCGAGCAGTACTTC. Its translation: CASSLVRGSEQYF.

This clone has just a few counts. This chain connects TRBV7-9 to TRBJ1-3, with unresolved D. Trimming took off 0 bases at V and 0 bases at J, with 9 bases between the two ends. This CDR3 has 16 amino acids. The germline V gene has CDR1 SEHNR and CDR2 FQNEAQ (reference sequence). The CDR3 is CASSLALADSGNTIYF. As DNA, the CDR3 is TGTGCCAGCAGCTTAGCGTTAGCAGACTCTGGAAACACCATATATTTT.

This clone has a handful of counts. The rearrangement uses TRBV2 and TRBJ2-7, with 7 bases fitting TRBD1. Germline-derived CDR1 and CDR2 are SNHLY and FYNNEI. The CDR3 is 13 residues long. After removal of 6 bases from V and 1 base from J, the junction contained 3 bases not matched to a gene. CDR3 loop: CASRGTVSYEQYF. The CDR3 DNA follows: TGTGCCAGCAGGGGGACAGTTTCCTACGAGCAGTACTTC.

The gene calls are TRBV18 and TRBJ2-7, with D perhaps TRBD2 (6 bases). Germline CDR1 KGHSH, CDR2 LQKENI. This CDR3 contains 13 residues. The V and J ends lost 4 bases and 0 bases respectively, with 7 bases between them. The CDR3 DNA reads TGTGCCAGCTCACACGGGAGCTCCTACGAGCAGTACTTC. This codes for CASSHGSSYEQYF.

In this sample, this clone turned up once. The rearrangement links TRBV7-9 to TRBJ1-2; no reliable D call. CDR1 and CDR2 from the germline V gene are SEHNR and FQNEAQ (reference sequence). V lost 2 bases to trimming and J lost 0 bases, with 10 bases between them. This CDR3 spans 15 amino acids. CDR3 nucleotides: TGTGCCAGCAGCTTAACTACACATCCTAACTATGGCTACACCTTC. Its protein product is CASSLTTHPNYGYTF.

This clone showed up just a few times. This CDR3 reads CATSRNLPLERNQPQHF. The CDR3 DNA is TGTGCCACCAGCAGAAACTTACCCCTTGAGCGCAATCAGCCCCAGCATTTT. This chain links TRBV15 with TRBJ1-5; D is ambiguous. The ends were cut back, 2 bases at V and 2 bases at J, with 16 bases in the middle. This CDR3 is built from 17 residues. Looked up from germline, CDR1 is LNHNV and CDR2 is YYDKDF (reference sequence).

This clone was detected only a few times. The chain couples TRBV29-1 to TRBJ1-2; TRBD1 matches 8 bases. V shed 4 bases, J shed 1 base, and the junction held 2 bases outside the gene matches. The CDR3 consists of 13 residues. Germline assignment: CDR1 SQVTM and CDR2 ANQGSEA. CDR3 loop: CSVGTGGNYGYTF. Here the CDR3 DNA reads TGCAGCGTTGGTACAGGGGGTAACTATGGCTACACCTTC.

This clone was counted between two and nine times. The V and J genes are TRBV19 and TRBJ1-1; 9 positions agree with TRBD1. Trimming took 5 bases from V and 5 from J; bases not matched to a gene: 9. This CDR3 has 15 residues. CDR1 and CDR2 from the germline V gene are LNHDA and SQIVND (reference sequence). CDR3 bases: TGTGCCAGTAGTGTCTCGACAGGGGGACGGACTGAAGCTTTCTTT. Amino acids: CASSVSTGGRTEAFF. Complete variable domain (other parts from reference TRBV19 and TRBJ1-1): DGGITQSPKYLFRKEGQNVTLSCEQNLNHDAMYWYRQDPGQGLRLIYYSQIVNDFQKGDIAEGYSVSREKKESFPLTVTSAQKNPTAFYLCASSVSTGGRTEAFFGQGTRLTVV.

The J gene is TRBJ2-2, the V gene TRBV4-3, with D hard to call. The germline CDR1 and CDR2 sequences are LGHNA and YSLEER. This CDR3 has 14 residues. Trimming removed 1 base from V and 6 bases from J, with 9 bases in between. CDR3 in amino acids: CASSQAVAAGELFF. For the CDR3, the DNA is TGCGCCAGCAGCCAAGCGGTGGCGGCCGGGGAGCTGTTTTTT.

The rearrangement links TRBV5-1 to TRBJ2-1, with 9 bases lining up with TRBD2. The CDR3 spans 16 residues. The germline gives CDR1 SGHRS, CDR2 YFSETQ. V lost 1 base, J lost 6 bases, and 8 bases stayed unmatched. As DNA, the CDR3 is TGCGCCAGCAGCTTGATACCTCCTAGCGGGGCCAATGAGCAGTTCTTC. It yields the protein CASSLIPPSGANEQFF.

The rearrangement uses TRBV4-1 and TRBJ2-6, with 7 bases aligning to TRBD2. The V segment lost 0 bases and the J segment 1 base; nucleotides outside the gene matches: 12. Germline loops: CDR1 MGHRA, CDR2 YSYEKL. The CDR3 is 20 amino acids. This chain's CDR3 is CASSQDHGLHSGSGANVLTF. CDR3 nucleotide sequence: TGCGCCAGCAGCCAAGATCACGGACTCCATAGCGGGTCTGGGGCCAACGTCCTGACTTTC.

The chain combines TRBV7-8 with TRBJ1-2; 9 nucleotides agree with TRBD1. In germline, CDR1 is SGHVS, CDR2 FQNEAQ. This CDR3 is 15 amino acids long. V shed 3 bases and J 7 bases; nucleotides not matched to a gene: 9. Written as DNA, the CDR3 is TGTGCCAGCAGCTTGCCGGGACAGGGTTATGCTGGCTACACCTTC. Its protein product is CASSLPGQGYAGYTF.

This chain links TRBV30 with TRBJ1-2; D call uncertain. Germline values: CDR1 GTSNPN, CDR2 SVGIG (reference sequence). This CDR3 contains 13 residues. Trimming left V 0 bases short and J 3 bases short, with 8 bases between. In DNA, the CDR3 is TGTGCCTGGAGTGTGGAGGCTCACTATGGCTACACCTTC. Residues: CAWSVEAHYGYTF.

V is TRBV6-5 and J is TRBJ1-2; D is possibly TRBD1 (5 bases). V was clipped by 5 bases and J by 3 bases, with 10 bases between them. CDR1 is MNHEY, CDR2 SVGAGI, per germline. There are 13 residues in the CDR3. CDR3 in amino acids: CASSLREDYGYTF. In DNA, the CDR3 is TGTGCCAGCAGTCTCAGGGAGGACTATGGCTACACCTTC.

This clone was recorded once. J is TRBJ1-3 and V is TRBV28; 7 bases are a match to TRBD1. CDR1 MDHEN and CDR2 SYDVKM come from the germline V gene. The CDR3 sequence is 15 residues long. Losses at the gene ends were 6 bases for V and 4 bases for J; bases not matched to a gene: 9. The CDR3 is CASRAATGSGNTIYF. Written as DNA, the CDR3 is TGTGCCAGCAGGGCCGCGACAGGGTCAGGAAACACCATATATTTT. Looking up the rest from reference TRBV28 and TRBJ1-3 gives the full variable domain: DVKVTQSSRYLVKRTGEKVFLECVQDMDHENMFWYRQDPGLGLRLIYFSYDVKMKEKGDIPEGYSVSREKKERFSLILESASTNQTSMYLCASRAATGSGNTIYFGEGSWLTVV.

This chain links TRBV28 with TRBJ1-2; D gene uncertain. Per the germline V gene, CDR1 is MDHEN and CDR2 is SYDVKM. Trimming cost V 8 bases and J 0 bases, with 28 bases left between them. The CDR3 is 19 residues long. The DNA of the CDR3 is TGTGCCAGCCGTGAGAAACTTTTGGGCAGTTCGTTAGCTAACTATGGCTACACCTTC. It translates to CASREKLLGSSLANYGYTF.

The chain combines TRBV6-6 with TRBJ1-1, with D uncertain. V was cut by 6 bases and J by 1 base, with 9 bases left in between. Germline CDR1 is MNHNY and CDR2 is SVGAGI (reference sequence). The CDR3 has 13 residues. The CDR3 here is CASRPSGNTEAFF. Here the CDR3 DNA reads TGTGCCAGCAGGCCTTCAGGGAACACTGAAGCTTTCTTT.

V and J are TRBV29-1 and TRBJ1-2; 9 bases map to TRBD1. Germline CDR1 and CDR2: SQVTM and ANQGSEA. The V segment lost 5 bases and the J segment 5 bases; nucleotides outside the gene matches: 9. CDR3 length equals 14 residues. The CDR3 region has the DNA TGCAGCGTTTATGGGAGGGACAGGGTGTATGGCTACACCTTC. Protein sequence: CSVYGRDRVYGYTF. Full variable domain (outside the CDR3, taken from reference TRBV29-1 and TRBJ1-2): SAVISQKPSRDICQRGTSLTIQCQVDSQVTMMFWYRQQPGQSLTLIATANQGSEATYESGFVIDKFPISRPNLTFSTLTVSNMSPEDSSIYLCSVYGRDRVYGYTFGSGTRLTVV.